This record concerns one T cell receptor (beta chain) sequence. Antigen unknown. CDR1 SGHTA and CDR2 FQGNSA come from the germline V gene. The CDR3 runs 14 residues. V was pared by 4 bases and J by 7 bases, with 14 bases between. This record belongs to a study of T cell responses to AZD1222 COVID-19 vaccine. About the research overall: Second-dose schedules of about 4 or about 12 weeks were combined. Study-wide findings and caveats: After two AZD1222 doses, spike-specific TCR breadth and depth rose versus day 0.

Profiled with immunoSEQ multiplex PCR; TCRdb holds only in-frame clones, not every one. The sample lists some 100,000 clones, around nine tenths seen once, with 3% to 3.5% in the top ten. This sequence originates from an adult in good health. The starting material was peripheral blood, obtained on day 0 of AZD1222 vaccination. The genes are TRBV7-2 and TRBJ2-1, with D possibly TRBD1 on 6 matching bases. The CDR3 here is CASSWTGTRNEQFF. For the CDR3, the DNA is TGTGCCAGCAGCTGGACCGGGACAAGAAATGAGCAGTTCTTC.